The sequence of this T cell receptor beta chain was determined in a study of cytomegalovirus exposure and HLA in healthy donors. Study outcomes and limitations: Productive rates of about 87% or about 30% were seen for most TCR beta V segments in an earlier analysis. Evidence from a later analysis indicated that most CMV-associated TCR beta chains looked HLA-restricted.

Use of 60 Vbeta and 13 Jbeta primers characterized the PCR. Data came from immunoSEQ multiplex PCR; TCRdb stores just in-frame clones and leaves some out. The data show 90,000 or so clones, just under 75% seen once. V was trimmed by 5 bases and J by 0 bases, leaving 11 bases between them. CDR3 length: 16 amino acids. Looked up from germline, CDR1 is SEHNR and CDR2 is FQNEAQ (reference sequence). This clone has only one observation. Its antigen is still unknown. The rearrangement joins TRBV7-9 to TRBJ1-6; no clear D gene. The sample was PBMCs. The receptor was derived from a man in his fifties or sixties in good health and CMV-seronegative. CDR3 region: CASSPSRSSYNSPLHF. The CDR3 bases are TGTGCCAGCAGCCCCAGTAGGAGCTCCTATAATTCACCCCTCCACTTT.